Listed below are T cell receptor beta chains from one sample, sequenced in a study of shared T cell receptors in the human thymus. Generated by immunoSEQ multiplex PCR, the TCRdb table keeps only in-frame clones and is missing some. The data hold more than 550,000 clones, with roughly 86% observed a single time. The same data also contributed to another study, on human thymus T cells.

Input material: thymocytes. The receptor source for this set is a boy under two years old with a congenital heart defect. Each CDR3 is given with its conserved first and last residue. D genes are given only for firm matches. Rows give clone size only sometimes, using once, few, many, or a class for an expanded clone.

. TRBJ1-2 TRBV12-5 TRBD1 CASGLRLVGTGPSYGYTF TGTGCTAGTGGTTTGCGTCTGGTAGGGACAGGGCCGTCCTATGGCTACACCTTC
. TRBJ2-5 TRBV2 . CASSRSSRGNQETQYF TGTGCCAGCAGTCGTTCGTCGAGAGGGAACCAAGAGACCCAGTACTTC
. TRBJ2-7 TRBV14 TRBD2 CASSQVGTSGGPSYEQYF TGTGCCAGCAGCCAAGTCGGGACTAGCGGGGGGCCCTCCTACGAGCAGTACTTC
few TRBJ2-1 TRBV19 TRBD2 CASSTRTSESSYNEQFF TGTGCCAGTAGTACCAGGACTAGCGAAAGCTCCTACAATGAGCAGTTCTTC
. TRBJ2-1 TRBV5-1 . CASSLVGYRENNEQFF TGCGCCAGCAGCCTTGTTGGCTACAGGGAAAACAATGAGCAGTTCTTC
. TRBJ2-3 TRBV5-6 . CASSLECRADTDTQYF TGTGCCAGCAGCTTGGAATGCAGGGCGGACACAGATACGCAGTATTTT
. TRBJ1-2 TRBV11-2 . CASSLGPDSPVNYGYTF TGTGCCAGCAGCTTAGGGCCGGACAGCCCTGTTAACTATGGCTACACCTTC
. TRBJ1-5 TRBV14 TRBD1 CASSQTPGQGHGQPQHF TGTGCCAGCAGCCAAACACCGGGACAGGGGCACGGTCAGCCCCAGCATTTT
. TRBJ2-1 TRBV4-1 . CASSQDWSRSYNEQFF TGCGCCAGCAGCCAAGATTGGAGCCGCTCCTACAATGAGCAGTTCTTC
. TRBJ1-1 TRBV4-1 . CASSQGGHRDTEAFF TGCGCCAGCAGCCAAGGCGGACATCGGGACACTGAAGCTTTCTTT